The subject of this entry is one T cell receptor beta chain. This entry comes from a study of blood T cell repertoires in COVID-19. About the research overall: COVID-19 samples from acute and convalescent phases originated in the United States, Italy and Spain.

Method: immunoSEQ multiplex PCR; TCRdb's copy keeps in-frame clones and lacks some. The data show 200,000 to 250,000 clones, 80% to 90% seen once. This CDR3 comprises 15 residues. Per germline, CDR1 LNHDA and CDR2 SQIVND (reference sequence). The trim removed 5 bases at V and 3 bases at J, leaving 7 bases unmatched. The specimen sequenced was PBMCs or T cells enriched from blood (not recorded which). V and J are TRBV19 and TRBJ1-5; 7 bases match TRBD1. The TCR was taken from a woman in her late teens or twenties in a cohort exposed to, infected with or recovered from COVID-19 (not recorded which). The CDR3 here is CASSAGGQPNQPQHF. The CDR3 DNA reads TGTGCCAGTAGTGCGGGGGGACAGCCCAATCAGCCCCAGCATTTT.